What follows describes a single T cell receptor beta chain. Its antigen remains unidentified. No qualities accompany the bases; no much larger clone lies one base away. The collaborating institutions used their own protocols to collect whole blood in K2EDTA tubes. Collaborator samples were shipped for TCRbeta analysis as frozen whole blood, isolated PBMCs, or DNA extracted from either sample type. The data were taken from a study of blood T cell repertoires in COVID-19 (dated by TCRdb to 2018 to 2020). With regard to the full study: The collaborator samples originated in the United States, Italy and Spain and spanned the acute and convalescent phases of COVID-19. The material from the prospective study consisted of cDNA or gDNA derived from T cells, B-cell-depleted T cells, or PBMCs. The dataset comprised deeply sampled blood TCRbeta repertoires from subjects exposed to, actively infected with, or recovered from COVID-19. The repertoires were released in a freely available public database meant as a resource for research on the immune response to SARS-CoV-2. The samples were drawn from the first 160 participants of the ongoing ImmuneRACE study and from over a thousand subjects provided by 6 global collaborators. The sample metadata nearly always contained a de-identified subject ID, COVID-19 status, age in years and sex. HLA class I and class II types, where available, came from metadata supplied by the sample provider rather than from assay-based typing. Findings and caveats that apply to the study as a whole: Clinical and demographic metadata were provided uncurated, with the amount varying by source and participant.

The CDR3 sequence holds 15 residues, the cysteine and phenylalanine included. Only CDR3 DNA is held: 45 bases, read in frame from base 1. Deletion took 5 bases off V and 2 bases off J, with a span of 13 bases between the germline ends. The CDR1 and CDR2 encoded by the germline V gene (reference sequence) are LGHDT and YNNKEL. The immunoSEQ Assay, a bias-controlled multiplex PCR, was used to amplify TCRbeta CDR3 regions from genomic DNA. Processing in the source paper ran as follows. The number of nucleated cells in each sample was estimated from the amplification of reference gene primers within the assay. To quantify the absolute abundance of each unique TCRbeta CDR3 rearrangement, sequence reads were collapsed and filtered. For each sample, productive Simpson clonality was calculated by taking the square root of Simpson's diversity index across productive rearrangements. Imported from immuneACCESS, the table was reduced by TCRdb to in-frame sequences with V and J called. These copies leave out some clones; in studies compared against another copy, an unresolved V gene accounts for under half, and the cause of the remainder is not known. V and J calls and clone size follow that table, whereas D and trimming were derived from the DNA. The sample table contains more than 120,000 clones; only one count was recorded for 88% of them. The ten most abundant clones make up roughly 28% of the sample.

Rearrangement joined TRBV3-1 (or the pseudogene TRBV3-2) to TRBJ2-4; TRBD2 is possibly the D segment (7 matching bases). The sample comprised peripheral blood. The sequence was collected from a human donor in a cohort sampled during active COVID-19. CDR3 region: CASSARGATKNIQYF. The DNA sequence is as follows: TGTGCCAGCAGCGCCCGGGGGGCCACCAAAAACATTCAGTACTTC.